The present TCR beta chain was sequenced within a study of immune cell composition in non-small cell lung cancer. Background on the study: Histologic subtype was mainly adenocarcinoma or squamous cell carcinoma.

The CDR3 is 13 amino acids. CDR1 and CDR2 from the germline V gene are SGHTA and FQGTGA. V lost 1 base, J lost 4 bases, and 7 bases lay in between. Findings of the study overall: Squamous carcinomas (approximately 80%) more often had tumour-associated clones >0.5% than adenocarcinomas (33%). Tumour-reactive clones were not shown to match dominant in vivo tumour clones.

Normal lung was taken at the farthest possible site, at least 3 cm from tumour. Produced via immunoSEQ multiplex PCR; TCRdb's table is partial and in-frame only. Among some 6,600 clones listed, about 79% were seen once. Points on this clone: Antigen unknown.

Sequenced input: non-adjacent lung tissue. The receptor comes from a human donor with non-small cell lung cancer. V and J are TRBV7-3 and TRBJ2-5; D ambiguous. The CDR3 region has the DNA TGTGCCAGCAGCTTAATAGTTACAGAGACCCAGTACTTC. It translates to CASSLIVTETQYF.